The sequence of this TCR beta chain was determined in a study of siplizumab effects on memory and regulatory T cells. Study-wide points: Siplizumab led to significantly less abundant alloreactive sequences that could be traced back to unstimulated CD4+ memory cells. No naive or memory phenotype could be assigned to roughly 80-95% of proliferating clones.

Only one count was recorded for this clone. The antigen is not known. CDR1 is SGHKS, CDR2 YYEKEE, per germline (reference sequence). This CDR3 spans 14 amino acids. V shed 0 bases and J shed 2 bases, with 5 bases lying between them. Some 97,000 TCR templates underwent assay in every sample. Sequenced by immunoSEQ multiplex PCR; TCRdb stores in-frame clones only, minus some. The sample records 70,000 or so clones, roughly nine tenths being singletons. The sequenced material came from CD8+ T cells sorted from blood. The genes are TRBV5-5 and TRBJ2-2; D not resolved. This receptor was taken from a human donor in good health. This CDR3 reads CASSLGLNTGELFF. Written as DNA, the CDR3 is TGTGCCAGCAGCTTGGGGCTTAACACCGGGGAGCTGTTTTTT.